These 30 T cell receptor beta chains came from one sample sequenced in a study of OX40 agonist ivuxolimab in advanced cancers. Profiled with immunoSEQ multiplex PCR; TCRdb holds only in-frame clones, not every one. The sample lists 50,000 to 60,000 clones, roughly 87% occurring once. This specimen was CD4+ or CD8+ T cells sorted from blood, taken in a trial of the OX40 agonist ivuxolimab. The receptors come from an adult with an advanced solid tumor such as melanoma, head and neck, liver or kidney cancer.

CDR3 protein: CASSFTGSGIQYF. CDR3 bases: TGTGCCAGCAGTTTCACAGGGAGCGGCATTCAGTACTTC. This chain connects TRBV27 to TRBJ2-4, with a possible D match to TRBD1 (6 bases). There are 13 residues in the CDR3. V lost 3 bases, J lost 9 bases, and 12 bases lay in between. From germline, CDR1 is MNHEY and CDR2 SMNVEV (reference sequence).

This clone was seen once. The CDR3 DNA is TGTGCCAGCAGCTTAGGGGGACTGGGGAACCTCTACAATGAGCAGTTCTTC. It specifies CASSLGGLGNLYNEQFF. This sequence joins TRBV7-9 and TRBJ2-1, with D perhaps TRBD2 (6 bases). Looked up from germline, CDR1 is SEHNR and CDR2 is FQNEAQ (reference sequence). V lost 1 base to trimming and J lost 3 bases, with 16 bases between them. The CDR3 loop spans 17 amino acids.

The chain has TRBV27 and TRBJ1-2; possible D gene TRBD1, 5 bases. V lost 5 bases to trimming and J lost 10 bases, with 14 bases between them. Germline loops: CDR1 MNHEY, CDR2 SMNVEV (reference sequence). CDR3 length equals 12 residues. The CDR3 DNA follows: TGTGCCAGCAGTACCGCAGCAGGACACTACACCTTC. This codes for CASSTAAGHYTF.

The rearrangement links TRBV7-9 to TRBJ1-1; 7 nucleotides line up with TRBD1. The V and J ends lost 11 bases and 1 base, in that order; junction bases with no gene match: 4. The CDR3 is made up of 12 amino acids. CDR1 is SEHNR, CDR2 FQNEAQ, per germline (reference sequence). CDR3 nucleotides: TGTGCCTGGGGACAGCAGAACACTGAAGCTTTCTTT. Its protein is CAWGQQNTEAFF.

The chain links TRBV7-6 to TRBJ1-1, with 8 bases fitting TRBD1. This CDR3 is built from 14 residues. Unmatched junction bases numbered 5, after V lost 5 bases and J lost 3 bases. Germline V gene lookup returns CDR1 SGHVS and CDR2 FNYEAQ. Written as DNA, the CDR3 is TGTGCCAGCAGCCCTGGGACAGGTGACACTGAAGCTTTCTTT. Its protein is CASSPGTGDTEAFF.

This clone was recorded a few times. The rearrangement links TRBV5-1 to TRBJ1-1; D perhaps matches TRBD1 (5 bases). Germline loops: CDR1 SGHRS, CDR2 YFSETQ. V was clipped by 3 bases and J by 2 bases, with 11 bases between them. The length of the CDR3 is 14 residues. CDR3 nucleotide sequence: TGCGCCAGCAGCTCAGGGTCAGAAAACACTGAAGCTTTCTTT. Protein product: CASSSGSENTEAFF.

This chain links TRBV5-4 with TRBJ2-1; D gene unclear. The germline V gene has CDR1 SGHNT and CDR2 YYREEE (reference sequence). CDR3 length: 13 amino acids. V lost 2 bases, J lost 2 bases, and 5 bases lay in between. The CDR3 is CASSLETYNEQFF. As DNA, the CDR3 is TGTGCCAGCAGCTTAGAGACCTACAATGAGCAGTTCTTC.

The J gene is TRBJ2-2, the V gene TRBV27, with D hard to call. The CDR3 loop spans 13 amino acids. Germline CDR1 reads MNHEY; CDR2 reads SMNVEV (reference sequence). Trimming removed 7 bases at V and 1 base at J, with 7 bases between. CDR3 sequence: CASTTGNTGELFF. The CDR3 coding sequence is TGTGCCAGCACGACGGGGAACACCGGGGAGCTGTTTTTT.

CDR3 residues: CSVAGTGGIDEQFF. The CDR3 DNA reads as TGCAGCGTAGCCGGGACAGGGGGCATAGATGAGCAGTTCTTC. The chain couples TRBV29-1 to TRBJ2-1; 12 bases are shared with TRBD1. Germline assignment: CDR1 SQVTM and CDR2 ANQGSEA. With V trimmed by 6 bases and J by 8 bases, 8 bases remained unmatched. The CDR3 covers 14 residues.

The chain recombines TRBV7-9 with TRBJ2-7, with no clear D. CDR1 is SEHNR and CDR2 is FQNEAQ in the germline V gene (reference sequence). The CDR3 runs 13 residues. V was cut by 6 bases and J by 3 bases, with 12 bases left in between. DNA of the CDR3: TGTGCCAGCAGTTCCCTCGCAGTCTACGAGCAGTACTTC. As protein: CASSSLAVYEQYF.

This chain joins TRBV28 and TRBJ2-7; 11 nucleotides agree with TRBD2. CDR1 MDHEN and CDR2 SYDVKM come from the germline V gene. The length of the CDR3 is 14 residues. Losses at the gene ends were 3 bases for V and 5 bases for J; bases not matched to a gene: 3. The CDR3 sequence: CASSLIAGGNEQYF. CDR3 nucleotides: TGTGCCAGCAGTTTGATAGCGGGAGGGAACGAGCAGTACTTC.

J is TRBJ2-1 and V is TRBV29-1; D might be TRBD2 (5 bases). The CDR3 length is 13 residues. V lost 5 bases and J 1 base, leaving 9 bases between the germline ends. Germline CDR1 reads SQVTM; CDR2 reads ANQGSEA. The CDR3 region has the DNA TGCAGCGTTATAACGGGGTCCTACAATGAGCAGTTCTTC. Translated: CSVITGSYNEQFF.

A single count supports this clone. The gene calls are TRBV4-3 and TRBJ2-1; 11 bases are shared with TRBD2. Germline loops: CDR1 LGHNA, CDR2 YSLEER. J lost 2 bases, V lost 3 bases, and 6 bases had no gene match. The CDR3 spans 17 residues. The CDR3 sequence is CASSHEAGLAAYNEQFF. DNA for the CDR3: TGCGCCAGCAGCCATGAAGCGGGACTAGCGGCCTACAATGAGCAGTTCTTC.

V usage is TRBV27 and J usage is TRBJ1-2; tentatively, D is TRBD1 (5 bases). The germline CDR1 and CDR2 sequences are MNHEY and SMNVEV (reference sequence). The CDR3 extends over 14 amino acids. Deletions cut 5 bases from V and 0 bases from J, with 10 bases between. The CDR3 here is CASSPLGPNYGYTF. CDR3 DNA: TGTGCCAGCAGTCCGTTGGGGCCTAACTATGGCTACACCTTC.

The chain recombines TRBV7-9 with TRBJ2-3, with TRBD1 matching 9 bases. Trimming at V came to 4 bases and at J to 0 bases, leaving 8 bases not matched to a gene. Germline values: CDR1 SEHNR, CDR2 FQNEAQ (reference sequence). CDR3 size: 17 residues. The CDR3 DNA reads TGTGCCAGCAGCTCGCTTGCCGGGACAGGGAGCACAGATACGCAGTATTTT. Protein product: CASSSLAGTGSTDTQYF. The whole variable domain, filled in from reference TRBV7-9 and TRBJ2-3, reads DTGVSQNPRHKITKRGQNVTFRCDPISEHNRLYWYRQTLGQGPEFLTYFQNEAQLEKSRLLSDRFSAERPKGSFSTLEIQRTEQGDSAMYLCASSSLAGTGSTDTQYFGPGTRLTVL.

The CDR3 DNA reads as TGCGCCAGCAGCTTGAACAGGGGGAAAAGGTACGAGCAGTACGTC. Translated, it gives CASSLNRGKRYEQYV. The chain recombines TRBV4-1 with TRBJ2-7, with TRBD1 matching 8 bases. There are 15 residues in the CDR3. CDR1 and CDR2 from the germline V gene are MGHRA and YSYEKL. With V trimmed by 5 bases and J by 4 bases, 10 bases remained unmatched.

Worth noting for this clone: One end of the junction is discordant with germline, which a read error may explain. The chain combines TRBV5-1 with TRBJ1-1; D is unclear. The CDR3 consists of 13 residues. The germline V gene has CDR1 SGHRS and CDR2 YFSETQ. CDR3 loop: CASRFEDGPEAFF. The CDR3, as DNA: TGCGCCAGCCGCTTTGAGGATGGCCCTGAAGCTTTCTTT.

Only one count was recorded for this clone. The rearrangement links TRBV5-6 to TRBJ2-7, with 7 bases matching TRBD1. Germline CDR1 and CDR2: SGHDT and YYEEEE. CDR3 length equals 14 residues. J was trimmed by 2 bases and V by 0 bases; bases with no gene match: 2. The CDR3 loop is CASSLGTGPYEQYV. The CDR3, as DNA: TGTGCCAGCAGCTTGGGGACAGGTCCCTACGAGCAGTACGTC.

The chain's CDR3 is CASSQGNQPQHF. The CDR3 DNA reads as TGTGCCAGCAGTCAGGGCAATCAGCCCCAGCATTTT. The genes are TRBV28 and TRBJ1-5; D unclear. CDR3 length: 12 amino acids. In germline, CDR1 is MDHEN, CDR2 SYDVKM. Trimming removed 5 bases at V and 2 bases at J, with 4 bases between.

The chain combines TRBV9 with TRBJ2-5; D is possibly TRBD1 (6 bases). V was clipped by 0 bases and J by 5 bases, with 14 bases between them. This CDR3 is 15 amino acids long. Germline V gene data show CDR1 as SGDLS and CDR2 as YYNGEE. Here the CDR3 reads CASSVAQGRGETQYF. The DNA for the CDR3 is TGTGCCAGCAGCGTAGCGCAGGGGCGAGGTGAGACCCAGTACTTC.

The table lists this clone with a count of one. This chain connects TRBV19 to TRBJ2-3; 8 bases map to TRBD1. Germline CDR1 is LNHDA and CDR2 is SQIVND (reference sequence). J lost 0 bases, V lost 5 bases, and 10 bases had no gene match. The CDR3 is 17 residues long. The CDR3 protein is CASSSMTGASSTDTQYF. The DNA of the CDR3 is TGTGCCAGTAGTTCGATGACAGGGGCTTCTAGCACAGATACGCAGTATTTT. The variable domain in full, with the rest retrieved from reference TRBV19 and TRBJ2-3, is DGGITQSPKYLFRKEGQNVTLSCEQNLNHDAMYWYRQDPGQGLRLIYYSQIVNDFQKGDIAEGYSVSREKKESFPLTVTSAQKNPTAFYLCASSSMTGASSTDTQYFGPGTRLTVL.

The chain carries TRBV5-4 and TRBJ2-1; no firm D call. The germline gives CDR1 SGHNT, CDR2 YYREEE (reference sequence). V shed 5 bases and J shed 4 bases, with 10 bases lying between them. The length of the CDR3 is 13 residues. The CDR3 DNA is TGTGCCAGCAGTCAACCAGATTACAATGAGCAGTTCTTC. Its protein product is CASSQPDYNEQFF.

The chain has TRBV27 and TRBJ2-3; D not certain. The CDR3 extends over 12 amino acids. V was clipped by 8 bases and J by 0 bases, with 6 bases between them. Germline V gene data show CDR1 as MNHEY and CDR2 as SMNVEV (reference sequence). The CDR3, as DNA: TGTGCCAGCGGGATTAGCACAGATACGCAGTATTTT. Protein sequence: CASGISTDTQYF.

This chain joins TRBV13 and TRBJ2-5; D tentatively fits TRBD1 or TRBD2 (5 bases each). This CDR3 is 13 amino acids long. Trimming removed 4 bases from V and 1 base from J, with 7 bases in between. The V gene's germline CDR1 is PRHDT and CDR2 FYEKMQ (reference sequence). CDR3 sequence reads: CASSWGSQETQYF. CDR3 DNA: TGTGCCAGCAGCTGGGGGTCCCAAGAGACCCAGTACTTC.

This rearrangement joins TRBV28 to TRBJ1-4; tentatively, D is TRBD1 (6 bases). This CDR3 is 15 amino acids long. V was pared by 5 bases and J by 8 bases, with 18 bases between. Germline assignment: CDR1 MDHEN and CDR2 SYDVKM. In DNA, the CDR3 is TGTGCCAGCAGTCCTGGGGAGGGGGAGGGCGAAAAACTGTTTTTT. Translation: CASSPGEGEGEKLFF.

This chain links TRBV5-1 with TRBJ2-1; D is undetermined. In germline, CDR1 is SGHRS, CDR2 YFSETQ. The CDR3 runs 17 residues. V dropped 4 bases and J dropped 3 bases, with 20 bases sitting between them. The CDR3 DNA reads as TGCGCCAGCAGCCCACCCCTCTCCGGTTCCGACTACAATGAGCAGTTCTTC. It encodes CASSPPLSGSDYNEQFF. Based on the CDR3 plus reference TRBV5-1 and TRBJ2-1, the full variable domain is KAGVTQTPRYLIKTRGQQVTLSCSPISGHRSVSWYQQTPGQGLQFLFEYFSETQRNKGNFPGRFSGRQFSNSRSEMNVSTLELGDSALYLCASSPPLSGSDYNEQFFGPGTRLTVL.

The chain is built from TRBV6-5 and TRBJ2-7; TRBD1 might be the D (5 bases). The CDR3 is 11 amino acids. The germline V gene has CDR1 MNHEY and CDR2 SVGAGI. CDR3 sequence (DNA): TGTGCCAGCAGTTCCGGGCAGGGAAGGAACGTC. Translated, it gives CASSSGQGRNV.

The chain combines TRBV27 with TRBJ1-5; D is unclear. CDR1 and CDR2 from the germline V gene are MNHEY and SMNVEV (reference sequence). Trimming removed 0 bases from V and 4 bases from J, with 13 bases in between. The CDR3 is made up of 16 amino acids. This CDR3 is CASSLSAGHENQPQHF. CDR3 bases: TGTGCCAGCAGTTTATCTGCTGGGCATGAAAATCAGCCCCAGCATTTT.

The J gene is TRBJ2-1, the V gene TRBV4-1; TRBD2 agrees at 13 bases. Trimming at V came to 3 bases and at J to 7 bases, leaving 6 bases not matched to a gene. Germline CDR1 and CDR2: MGHRA and YSYEKL. The CDR3 extends over 16 amino acids. DNA of the CDR3: TGCGCCAGCAGCCATATCGGGACTAGCGGGGTGAATGAGCAGTTCTTC. Protein sequence: CASSHIGTSGVNEQFF.

The chain recombines TRBV6-6 with TRBJ1-1; no clear D gene. V gave up 1 base and J gave up 3 bases, with 12 bases separating them. Germline V gene lookup returns CDR1 MNHNY and CDR2 SVGAGI (reference sequence). The CDR3 loop spans 15 amino acids. The CDR3 region has the DNA TGTGCCAGCAGTTACTTGGACGGCGGGGACACTGAAGCTTTCTTT. It codes for CASSYLDGGDTEAFF.